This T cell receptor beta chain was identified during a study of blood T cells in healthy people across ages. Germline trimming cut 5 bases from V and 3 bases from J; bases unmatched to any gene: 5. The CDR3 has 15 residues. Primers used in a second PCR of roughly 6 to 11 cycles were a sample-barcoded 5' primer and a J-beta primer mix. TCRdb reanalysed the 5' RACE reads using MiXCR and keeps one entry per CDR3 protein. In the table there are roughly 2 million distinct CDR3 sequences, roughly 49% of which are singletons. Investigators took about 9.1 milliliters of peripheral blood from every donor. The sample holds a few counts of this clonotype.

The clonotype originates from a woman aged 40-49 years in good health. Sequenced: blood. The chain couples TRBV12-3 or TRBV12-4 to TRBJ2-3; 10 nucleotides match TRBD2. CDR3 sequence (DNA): TGTGCCAGCAGTCCCATAGCGGGGGGTACAGATACGCAGTATTTT. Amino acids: CASSPIAGGTDTQYF.